The TCR beta chain described here comes from a study of cytomegalovirus exposure and HLA in healthy donors. Healthy bone marrow donors made up the donor group. Trimming cost V 6 bases and J 1 base; bases outside gene matches: 8. The CDR3 covers 16 residues. Per germline, CDR1 MGHRA and CDR2 YSYEKL. To note about this clone: Its matching antigen is unknown.

The PCR made use of 60 Vbeta and 13 Jbeta primers. The repertoire was sequenced with immunoSEQ multiplex PCR; TCRdb's copy has only in-frame clones and lacks some. The sample shows roughly 140,000 clones, around 80% of them seen only once. Study outcomes and limitations: The likely origin of a cluster of highly shared sequence variants was a sequencing artifact. Overall, around 160 TCR beta chains were annotated as cytomegalovirus-associated. Presence/absence analysis assumed near-uniform sequencing depth across donors.

The gene calls are TRBV4-1 and TRBJ2-3; 9 bases are shared with TRBD1. Sequencing input: PBMCs. This receptor was identified in a female donor in good health and CMV-seronegative. The CDR3 DNA reads TGCGCCAGCAGACTTGCGGGACAGGGACGCACAGATACGCAGTATTTT. Translation: CASRLAGQGRTDTQYF.